This T cell receptor (beta chain) was sequenced during a study of human T cells and chemical hapten exposure. Study-level points and caveats: Correlating positively with patch test score were the PT1 expanded TCR counts.

The sample holds many counts of this clonotype. Its antigen is as yet unknown. Indicated time point: patch test 1, 2 weeks after DPC sensitization. Described treatment: therapeutic diphenylcyclopropenone sensitization with weekly scalp DPC. Unfractionated whole blood was the source of the extracted total RNA. Blood collection took place prior to placing each patch test. The donor pool consisted of alopecia patients aged 18 to 70 years, considered suitable for DPC. The ends were cut back, 7 bases at V and 4 bases at J, with 14 bases in the middle. In germline, CDR1 is SQVTM, CDR2 ANQGSEA. The CDR3 has 13 amino acids. From the RACE reads, TCRdb called clonotypes with MiXCR, one entry per CDR3 protein. The sample records some 41,000 distinct CDR3 sequences, under 5% being singletons.

The receptor's source is a man aged 45-60 years with alopecia areata. Some clones in this sample may be carry-over from other donors' samples. The input for sequencing was whole blood, taken in connection with sensitization to the hapten diphenylcyclopropenone (DPC). The chain has TRBV29-1 and TRBJ1-5; D gene uncertain. This chain's CDR3 is CSARATENQPQHF. Here the CDR3 DNA reads TGCAGCGCAAGGGCTACCGAAAATCAGCCCCAGCATTTT.